These 29 T cell receptor beta chains came from one sample sequenced in a study of human T cells and chemical hapten exposure. Documented time point: patch test 3, about 24 weeks after DPC sensitization. Noted treatment: therapeutic diphenylcyclopropenone sensitization with weekly scalp DPC. Each CDR3 protein gets one entry after TCRdb re-called the RACE reads with MiXCR. The data hold tens of thousands of distinct CDR3 sequences, with 9.5% to 15% observed a single time. This specimen was whole blood, taken in connection with sensitization to the hapten diphenylcyclopropenone (DPC). The receptors shown here come from a man aged 30 to 39 with alopecia areata. Some clones in this sample may be carry-over from other donors' samples.

This clonotype was seen ten or more times. The chain carries TRBV7-8 and TRBJ1-5, with TRBD1 as a possible D gene (5 bases). CDR1 is SGHVS, CDR2 FQNEAQ, per germline. CDR3 length: 17 residues. Deletions cut 2 bases from V and 2 bases from J, with 16 bases between. CDR3 in amino acids: CASSLRDRSSGNQPQHF. CDR3 bases: TGTGCCAGCAGCTTACGGGACCGATCCTCCGGCAATCAGCCCCAGCATTTT.

CDR3 loop: CASSVGDRPIHGYTF. As DNA, the CDR3 is TGTGCCAGCAGCGTCGGAGACCGACCTATCCACGGCTACACCTTC. The chain is built from TRBV11-3 and TRBJ1-2; D remains ambiguous. The CDR3 runs 15 residues. From germline, CDR1 is SGHNT and CDR2 YENEEA. V was clipped by 5 bases and J by 8 bases, with 21 bases between them.

The chain has TRBV29-1 and TRBJ2-7, with 9 bases identical to TRBD1. There are 13 residues in the CDR3. V trimming: 7 bases; J trimming: 3 bases; junction bases outside the gene matches: 7. CDR1 is SQVTM and CDR2 is ANQGSEA in the germline V gene. This CDR3 reads CSAGTGNYYEQYF. The CDR3 nucleotides read TGCAGCGCCGGGACAGGGAATTACTACGAGCAGTACTTC.

The CDR3, as DNA: TGTGCCAGCAGCTTGGTAGACTATGGCTACACCTTC. Translated, it gives CASSLVDYGYTF. The gene calls are TRBV11-2 and TRBJ1-2; D call uncertain. The germline V gene encodes CDR1 SGHAT and CDR2 FQNNGV. The CDR3 extends over 12 amino acids. V dropped 3 bases and J dropped 3 bases, with 5 bases sitting between them.

J is TRBJ1-1 and V is TRBV7-2; unclear D gene. V lost 2 bases, J lost 1 base, and 5 bases lay in between. The germline CDR1 and CDR2 sequences are SGHTA and FQGNSA. This CDR3 contains 13 residues. The CDR3 protein is CASSLQANTEAFF. The CDR3 coding sequence is TGTGCCAGCAGCTTACAGGCGAACACTGAAGCTTTCTTT.

The rearrangement joins TRBV28 to TRBJ1-2; D not resolved. The CDR3 consists of 15 residues. V lost 5 bases to trimming and J lost 0 bases, with 13 bases between them. Germline CDR1 reads MDHEN; CDR2 reads SYDVKM. The CDR3 sequence is CASSNLREPNYGYTF. The CDR3 nucleotides read TGTGCCAGCAGTAATCTACGGGAGCCTAACTATGGCTACACCTTC.

Only a few counts were recorded for this clonotype. The chain couples TRBV7-2 to TRBJ1-5; 8 nucleotides align to TRBD1. The J segment lost 7 bases and the V segment lost 1 base, leaving 3 bases of the junction unmatched. This CDR3 has 14 amino acids. Germline CDR1 SGHTA, CDR2 FQGNSA. The CDR3 sequence: CASSLGTGTQPQHF. As DNA, the CDR3 is TGTGCCAGCAGCTTAGGGACAGGGACACAGCCCCAGCATTTT.

This clonotype was seen at least ten times. The chain combines TRBV18 with TRBJ2-5; tentatively, D is TRBD1 (6 bases). The CDR3 runs 15 residues. Trimming stripped 3 bases from V and 5 bases from J, with 16 bases between. Germline loops: CDR1 KGHSH, CDR2 LQKENI. The CDR3 DNA sequence: TGTGCCAGCTCACCCCGGGACATCGTCACGGAGACCCAGTACTTC. Residues: CASSPRDIVTETQYF. Complete variable domain (other parts from reference TRBV18 and TRBJ2-5): NAGVMQNPRHLVRRRGQEARLRCSPMKGHSHVYWYRQLPEEGLKFMVYLQKENIIDESGMPKERFSAEFPKEGPSILRIQQVVRGDSAAYFCASSPRDIVTETQYFGPGTRLLVL.

The chain links TRBV19 to TRBJ2-1; 9 bases fit TRBD1. CDR1 is LNHDA, CDR2 SQIVND, per germline (reference sequence). Trimming removed 5 bases from V and 1 base from J; junction bases left unmatched: 6. The CDR3 is 16 amino acids. The CDR3 DNA is TGTGCCAGTAGTCCGACAGGGGGTGTATCCTACAATGAGCAGTTCTTC. Translating it yields CASSPTGGVSYNEQFF.

This clonotype was seen ten or more times. The chain carries TRBV6-1 and TRBJ2-1; D is uncertain. The V and J ends lost 7 bases and 0 bases respectively, with 10 bases between them. Germline CDR1 MNHNS, CDR2 SASEGT. This CDR3 is built from 14 residues. The CDR3 is CASTLSSSYNEQFF. The CDR3 nucleotides are TGTGCCAGCACCTTATCTAGCTCCTACAATGAGCAGTTCTTC.

The table lists this clonotype with many counts. The chain employs TRBV4-1 and TRBJ2-1, with D maybe TRBD1 (6 bases). Germline V lookup: CDR1 MGHRA, CDR2 YSYEKL. The CDR3 is 17 amino acids. Trimming shortened V by 4 bases and J by 7 bases, and 23 bases separated the two germline ends. The DNA for the CDR3 is TGCGCCAGCAGCCCCCGTCTCTCCAGGGGACCGAATAATGAGCAGTTCTTC. This translates into CASSPRLSRGPNNEQFF.

The genes are TRBV7-6 and TRBJ2-3; unclear D gene. The CDR3 runs 12 residues. Germline CDR1 and CDR2: SGHVS and FNYEAQ. Trimming stripped 4 bases from V and 2 bases from J, with 4 bases between. The CDR3, as DNA: TGTGCCAGCAGCTCACACACAGATACGCAGTATTTT. This translates into CASSSHTDTQYF.

A few counts support this clonotype. This sequence joins TRBV11-3 and TRBJ2-7, with TRBD1 matching 8 bases. CDR3 length equals 14 residues. Per germline, CDR1 SGHNT and CDR2 YENEEA. J lost 2 bases, V lost 5 bases, and 5 bases had no gene match. The CDR3 loop is CASSTGQGPYEQYF. The DNA of the CDR3 is TGTGCCAGCAGCACCGGACAGGGCCCCTACGAGCAGTACTTC.

This clonotype was counted only a few times. The chain couples TRBV6-5 to TRBJ1-5; 9 bases map to TRBD1. This CDR3 has 16 residues. J gave up 2 bases and V 0 bases, and 2 bases lay outside the gene matches. Germline lookup yields CDR1 MNHEY and CDR2 SVGAGI. CDR3 sequence reads: CASSYSRQGGNQPQHF. The CDR3 region has the DNA TGTGCCAGCAGTTACTCGCGACAGGGGGGCAATCAGCCCCAGCATTTT.

This clonotype was observed many times. The rearrangement joins TRBV12-3 or TRBV12-4 to TRBJ2-2, with D perhaps matching TRBD1 (5 bases). Trimming pared 2 bases from V and 1 base from J, leaving 11 bases between. This CDR3 has 16 amino acids. The CDR3 DNA sequence: TGTGCCAGCAGTTTACGGGCAGGGCGGAACACCGGGGAGCTGTTTTTT. Protein: CASSLRAGRNTGELFF.

This clonotype has a handful of counts. This chain links TRBV10-3 with TRBJ1-5; D is unclear. Trimming left V 8 bases short and J 0 bases short, with 8 bases between. Germline CDR1 reads ENHRY; CDR2 reads SYGVKD. The CDR3 consists of 13 residues. CDR3 nucleotide sequence: TGTGCCATCGGGCAGAGTAGCAATCAGCCCCAGCATTTT. Its translation: CAIGQSSNQPQHF.

This clonotype was counted many times. J is TRBJ2-7 and V is TRBV20-1; 9 bases align to TRBD1. The CDR3 has 14 residues. V trimming: 4 bases; J trimming: 3 bases; junction bases outside the gene matches: 7. Germline V gene lookup returns CDR1 DFQATT and CDR2 SNEGSKA (reference sequence). DNA for the CDR3: TGCAGTGCTACCCGGACAGGGGTCGTCTACGAGCAGTACTTC. Translation gives CSATRTGVVYEQYF.

This clonotype has just a few counts. The genes are TRBV5-5 and TRBJ1-1; D gene unclear. The V end was cut by 0 bases, the J end by 0 bases, with 6 bases between. CDR1 and CDR2 (germline): SGHKS, YYEKEE (reference sequence). The CDR3 is 14 amino acids. The CDR3 here is CASSLDGMNTEAFF. Here the CDR3 DNA reads TGTGCCAGCAGCTTGGACGGCATGAACACTGAAGCTTTCTTT.

The V and J genes are TRBV4-1 and TRBJ2-2; D ambiguous. CDR3 length: 15 amino acids. Per germline, CDR1 MGHRA and CDR2 YSYEKL. With 7 bases removed from V and 0 bases from J, the gap between germline ends came to 12 bases. CDR3 nucleotide sequence: TGCGCCAGCAACCCAACACAGACGAACACCGGGGAGCTGTTTTTT. This sequence encodes CASNPTQTNTGELFF.

This clonotype has a handful of counts. The gene calls are TRBV19 and TRBJ1-4; no clear D gene. In germline, CDR1 is LNHDA, CDR2 SQIVND (reference sequence). The CDR3 covers 14 residues. V lost 5 bases to trimming and J lost 5 bases, with 12 bases between them. CDR3 bases: TGTGCCAGTAGTCCGTCGACCATCAATGAAAAACTGTTTTTT. It codes for CASSPSTINEKLFF.

This clonotype has ten or more counts. Its ends do not fully match the called genes, so a read error is possible. The chain is built from TRBV7-9 and TRBJ2-7, with a weak D call TRBD2 (6 bases). The CDR3 has 14 residues. Germline V gene data show CDR1 as SEHNR and CDR2 as FQNEAQ (reference sequence). CDR3 DNA: TGTGCCAGCACCTTAGGGAGGAGTTCCTACGAGCAGTACTTC. It translates to CASTLGRSSYEQYF.

This clonotype was seen many times. The V call is TRBV3-1, the J call TRBJ2-3; 9 positions match TRBD2. The trim removed 5 bases at V and 2 bases at J, leaving 5 bases unmatched. This CDR3 spans 15 amino acids. In germline, CDR1 is LGHDT, CDR2 YNNKEL (reference sequence). CDR3: CASSMGLANTDTQYF. CDR3 bases: TGTGCCAGCAGCATGGGACTAGCCAACACAGATACGCAGTATTTT.

This sequence joins TRBV3-1 and TRBJ2-5, with D perhaps matching TRBD2 (6 bases). Germline loops: CDR1 LGHDT, CDR2 YNNKEL (reference sequence). Between the trimmed V and J ends, which lost 2 bases and 2 bases, there was a span of 9 bases. This CDR3 region has 14 residues. CDR3 nucleotide sequence: TGTGCCAGCAGCCAAATAGGAGGGCAAGAGACCCAGTACTTC. The encoded protein is CASSQIGGQETQYF.

This clonotype was counted many times. At one boundary the junction diverges from the germline segment, which might be a read error. The chain combines TRBV20-1 with TRBJ2-5; D remains unclear. The CDR3 length is 11 residues. CDR1 is DFQATT and CDR2 is SNEGSKA in the germline V gene (reference sequence). The CDR3 nucleotides are TGCAGTGCTTATTCTCCAGAGAGCCAGTACTTC. This codes for CSAYSPESQYF.

This clonotype was detected once. The chain is built from TRBV29-1 and TRBJ2-7, with D tentatively TRBD2 (5 bases). V lost 4 bases, J lost 3 bases, and 7 bases lay in between. Germline V lookup: CDR1 SQVTM, CDR2 ANQGSEA. The CDR3 runs 11 residues. CDR3 amino acids: CSVVEVYEQYF. CDR3 bases: TGCAGCGTTGTGGAGGTCTACGAGCAGTACTTC.

The sample holds a few counts of this clonotype. This rearrangement joins TRBV12-3 or TRBV12-4 to TRBJ2-7; the D is unclear. Trimming left V 7 bases short and J 0 bases short, with 10 bases between. The CDR3 is made up of 13 amino acids. The DNA of the CDR3 is TGTGCCAGCACCAAGACGGACTCCTACGAGCAGTACTTC. The encoded protein is CASTKTDSYEQYF.

This chain joins TRBV20-1 and TRBJ2-2, with 10 bases that match TRBD1. Germline V gives CDR1 DFQATT, CDR2 SNEGSKA (reference sequence). The V and J ends lost 7 bases and 1 base, in that order; junction bases with no gene match: 6. The CDR3 sequence is 15 residues long. CDR3 coding DNA: TGCAGTGTCAGGGGACAGGGGTGGAACACCGGGGAGCTGTTTTTT. This codes for CSVRGQGWNTGELFF.

There are many counts of this clonotype. The chain uses TRBV12-3 or TRBV12-4 and TRBJ2-6, with 8 positions matching TRBD2. V was clipped by 1 base and J by 3 bases; unmatched bases: 11. This CDR3 is built from 19 residues. The CDR3 spells CASSLGPYGGAVGANVLTF. As DNA, the CDR3 is TGTGCCAGCAGTTTAGGCCCTTACGGGGGGGCGGTTGGGGCCAACGTCCTGACTTTC.

This clonotype was observed many times. The gene calls are TRBV5-1 and TRBJ2-3; D not certain. Per germline, CDR1 SGHRS and CDR2 YFSETQ. Trimming took off 5 bases at V and 4 bases at J, with 20 bases between the two ends. The CDR3 length is 16 residues. The CDR3 DNA sequence: TGCGCCAGCAGACCCGACGGATCCTTAGTCTCAGATACGCAGTATTTT. It specifies CASRPDGSLVSDTQYF.